Listed below are T cell receptor beta chains from one sample, sequenced in a study of T-cell reconstitution after alpha-beta-depleted transplantation in children. Using its own MiXCR run on the PCR reads, TCRdb lists one record per CDR3 protein. The sample shows more than 200,000 distinct CDR3 sequences, 20% to 30% of them seen only once. The specimen was PBMCs, collected before TCRalphabeta/CD19-depleted stem cell transplant. These receptors were collected from a girl aged 2-10 years with Fanconi anemia, due to receive a stem cell transplant. CDR3s include the opening cysteine and the closing phenylalanine or tryptophan. D genes are given only for firm matches. Size values are once, few and many counts, or a class for expanded clones, and some rows have none.

J	D	size	V	DNA	CDR3
TRBJ1-3	.	many	TRBV12-3/TRBV12-4	TGTGCCAGCAGAAAGGTAGCCTTTCTAGGAAACACCATATATTTT	CASRKVAFLGNTIYF
TRBJ2-3	.	.	TRBV28	TGTGCCAGCAGTTCGGACCGTCGTTTCGGAGATACGCAGTATTTT	CASSSDRRFGDTQYF
TRBJ2-5	.	many	TRBV15	TGTGCCACCAGCAGAGATCGTGAGGAGACCCAGTACTTC	CATSRDREETQYF
TRBJ2-7	.	many	TRBV20-1	TGCAGTGCAACAGGGAAGCCCGAGCAGTACTTC	CSATGKPEQYF
TRBJ1-1	.	.	TRBV20-1	TGCAGTGCTAGCGGGGGCCCTCATGAAGCTTTCTTT	CSASGGPHEAFF
TRBJ2-1	.	many	TRBV29-1	TGCAGCGTTGCGGCTAGGCGGTCCTACAATGAGCAGTTCTTC	CSVAARRSYNEQFF
TRBJ2-1	.	.	TRBV5-6	TGTGCCAGCAGCTTGGCCGTTATACGGTTACCGCCAAATAATGAGCAGTTCTTC	CASSLAVIRLPPNNEQFF
TRBJ2-5	.	many	TRBV20-1	TGCAGTGCTAGAGATCTGAGTCTCCAAGAGACCCAGTACTTC	CSARDLSLQETQYF
TRBJ2-1	TRBD2	many	TRBV20-1	TGCAGTGCCGCAACCGGGACTAGGGCTTACAATGAGCAGTTCTTC	CSAATGTRAYNEQFF
TRBJ2-3	.	.	TRBV29-1	TGCAGCGTTGAGAAGGAATTCTCACACGATACGCAGTATTTT	CSVEKEFSHDTQYF
TRBJ2-2	TRBD2	few	TRBV28	TGTGCCAGCACCACCGGGGGGTGGTCCGGGGAGCTGTTTTTT	CASTTGGWSGELFF
TRBJ2-1	TRBD1	many	TRBV12-3/TRBV12-4	TGTGCCAGCAGTTTTTGGCAGGGGGCGATCAATGAGCAGTTCTTC	CASSFWQGAINEQFF
TRBJ2-3	TRBD2	many	TRBV12-3/TRBV12-4	TGTGCCAGCAGTCGAAGCGGGGGGGCCGCGGATACGCAGTATTTT	CASSRSGGAADTQYF
TRBJ1-5	.	many	TRBV7-2	TGTGCCAGCAGCTTAGAGCCAGGGCAGCCCCAGCATTTT	CASSLEPGQPQHF
TRBJ2-7	.	once	TRBV29-1	TGCAGCGTTTTAGGCTCCTACGAGCAGTACTTC	CSVLGSYEQYF
TRBJ2-5	.	few	TRBV29-1	TGCAGCGTTGACTCCCTAAGGGCAGAAGAGACCCAGTACTTC	CSVDSLRAEETQYF
TRBJ2-7	TRBD1	few	TRBV5-1	TGCGCCAGCAGCACGGACAGGGTCCACGAGCAGTACTTC	CASSTDRVHEQYF
TRBJ2-5	.	few	TRBV7-9	TGTGCCAGCAGCTTTGGCCTAGCGTTGGAGACCCAGTACTTC	CASSFGLALETQYF